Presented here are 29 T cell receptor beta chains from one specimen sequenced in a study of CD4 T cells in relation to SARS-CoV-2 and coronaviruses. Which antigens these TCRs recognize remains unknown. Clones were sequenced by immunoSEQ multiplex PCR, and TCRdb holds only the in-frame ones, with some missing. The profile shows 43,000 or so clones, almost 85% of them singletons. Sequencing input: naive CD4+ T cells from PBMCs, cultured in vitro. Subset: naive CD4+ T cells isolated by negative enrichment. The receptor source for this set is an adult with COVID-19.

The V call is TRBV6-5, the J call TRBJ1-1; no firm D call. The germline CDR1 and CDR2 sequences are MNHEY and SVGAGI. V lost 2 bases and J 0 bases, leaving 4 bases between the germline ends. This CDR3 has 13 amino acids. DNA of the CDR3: TGTGCCAGCAGTTACGACTTGAACACTGAAGCTTTCTTT. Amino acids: CASSYDLNTEAFF.

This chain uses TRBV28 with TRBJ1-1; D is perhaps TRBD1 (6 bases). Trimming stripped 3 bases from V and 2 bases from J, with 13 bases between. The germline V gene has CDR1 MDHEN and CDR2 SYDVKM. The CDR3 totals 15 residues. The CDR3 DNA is TGTGCCAGCAGTTTGGCTTACAGGGTAAACACTGAAGCTTTCTTT. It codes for CASSLAYRVNTEAFF.

Here the CDR3 DNA reads TGTGCCAGCAGCTTATTTAACAGGGGGTCCGGGGAGCTGTTTTTT. It encodes CASSLFNRGSGELFF. This chain links TRBV7-9 with TRBJ2-2; 8 bases match TRBD1. The V segment lost 2 bases and the J segment 6 bases; nucleotides outside the gene matches: 5. Germline V gives CDR1 SEHNR, CDR2 FQNEAQ (reference sequence). The CDR3 runs 15 residues.

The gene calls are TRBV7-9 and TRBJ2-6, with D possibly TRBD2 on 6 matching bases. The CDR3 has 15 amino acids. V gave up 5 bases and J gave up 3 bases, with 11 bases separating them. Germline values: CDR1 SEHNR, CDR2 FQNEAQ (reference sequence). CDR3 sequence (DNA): TGTGCCAGCAGCATGGGACTTTTTGGGGCCAACGTCCTGACTTTC. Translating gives CASSMGLFGANVLTF.

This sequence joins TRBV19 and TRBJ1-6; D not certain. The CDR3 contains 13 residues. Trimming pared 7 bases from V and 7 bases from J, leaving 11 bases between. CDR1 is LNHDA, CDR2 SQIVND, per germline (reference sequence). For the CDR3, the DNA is TGTGCCAGTAACGGACCGAACAATTCACCCCTCCACTTT. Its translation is CASNGPNNSPLHF. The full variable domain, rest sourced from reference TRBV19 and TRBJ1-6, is DGGITQSPKYLFRKEGQNVTLSCEQNLNHDAMYWYRQDPGQGLRLIYYSQIVNDFQKGDIAEGYSVSREKKESFPLTVTSAQKNPTAFYLCASNGPNNSPLHFGNGTRLTVT.

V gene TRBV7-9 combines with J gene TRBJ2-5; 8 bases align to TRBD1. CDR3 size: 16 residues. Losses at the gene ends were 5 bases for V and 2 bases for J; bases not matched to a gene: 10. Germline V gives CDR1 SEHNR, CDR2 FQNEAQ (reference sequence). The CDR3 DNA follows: TGTGCCAGCAGCCCCGGGACAGGTGGGGGACAAGAGACCCAGTACTTC. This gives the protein CASSPGTGGGQETQYF.

CDR3: CATSDPRGSGGSTDTQYF. In DNA form, the CDR3 reads TGTGCCACCAGTGATCCTCGCGGTAGCGGGGGAAGCACAGATACGCAGTATTTT. The V gene is TRBV24-1, the J gene TRBJ2-3; TRBD2 aligns across 9 bases. In germline, CDR1 is KGHDR, CDR2 SFDVKD. J lost 0 bases, V lost 3 bases, and 9 bases had no gene match. The CDR3 has 18 residues.

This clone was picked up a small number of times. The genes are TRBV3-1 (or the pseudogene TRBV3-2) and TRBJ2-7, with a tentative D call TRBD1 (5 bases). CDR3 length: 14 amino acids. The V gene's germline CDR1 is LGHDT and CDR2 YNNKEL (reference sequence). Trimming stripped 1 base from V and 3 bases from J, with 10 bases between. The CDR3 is CASSQGRASYEQYF. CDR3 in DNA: TGTGCCAGCAGCCAAGGCAGGGCTAGCTACGAGCAGTACTTC.

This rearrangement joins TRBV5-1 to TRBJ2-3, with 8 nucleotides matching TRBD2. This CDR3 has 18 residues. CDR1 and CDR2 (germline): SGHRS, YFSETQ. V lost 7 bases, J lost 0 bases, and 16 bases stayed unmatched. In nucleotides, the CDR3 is TGCGCCAGCGAGACCGGACTAGCAGGGATCTCTAGCACAGATACGCAGTATTTT. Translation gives CASETGLAGISSTDTQYF.

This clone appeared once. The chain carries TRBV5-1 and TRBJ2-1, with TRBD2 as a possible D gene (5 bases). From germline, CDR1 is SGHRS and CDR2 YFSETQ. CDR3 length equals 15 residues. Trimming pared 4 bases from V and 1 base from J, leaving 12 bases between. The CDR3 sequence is CASSPPAGSYNEQFF. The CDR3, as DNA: TGCGCCAGCAGCCCGCCCGCGGGTTCCTACAATGAGCAGTTCTTC. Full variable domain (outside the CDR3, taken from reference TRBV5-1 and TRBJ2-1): KAGVTQTPRYLIKTRGQQVTLSCSPISGHRSVSWYQQTPGQGLQFLFEYFSETQRNKGNFPGRFSGRQFSNSRSEMNVSTLELGDSALYLCASSPPAGSYNEQFFGPGTRLTVL.

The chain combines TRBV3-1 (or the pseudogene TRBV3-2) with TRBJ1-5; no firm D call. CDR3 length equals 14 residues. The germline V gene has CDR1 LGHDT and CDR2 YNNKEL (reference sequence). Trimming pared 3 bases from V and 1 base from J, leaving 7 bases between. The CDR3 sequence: CASSQAASNQPQHF. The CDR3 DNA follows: TGTGCCAGCAGCCAGGCGGCGAGCAATCAGCCCCAGCATTTT.

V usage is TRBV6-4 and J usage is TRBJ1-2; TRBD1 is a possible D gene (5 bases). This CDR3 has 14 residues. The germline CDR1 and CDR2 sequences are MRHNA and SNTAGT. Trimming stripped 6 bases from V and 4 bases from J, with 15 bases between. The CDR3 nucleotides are TGTGCCAGCAGCCCCGGCAGGGCCGGCTATGGCTACACCTTC. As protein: CASSPGRAGYGYTF.

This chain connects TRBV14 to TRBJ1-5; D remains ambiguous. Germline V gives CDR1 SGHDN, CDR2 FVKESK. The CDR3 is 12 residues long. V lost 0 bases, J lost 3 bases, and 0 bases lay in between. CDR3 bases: TGTGCCAGCAGCCAAGACAATCAGCCCCAGCATTTT. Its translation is CASSQDNQPQHF.

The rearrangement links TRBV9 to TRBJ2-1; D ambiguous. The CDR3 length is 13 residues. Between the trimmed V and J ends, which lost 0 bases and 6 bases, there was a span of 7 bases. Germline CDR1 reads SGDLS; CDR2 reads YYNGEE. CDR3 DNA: TGTGCCAGCAGCGTAGACTGGGGCAATGAGCAGTTCTTC. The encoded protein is CASSVDWGNEQFF.

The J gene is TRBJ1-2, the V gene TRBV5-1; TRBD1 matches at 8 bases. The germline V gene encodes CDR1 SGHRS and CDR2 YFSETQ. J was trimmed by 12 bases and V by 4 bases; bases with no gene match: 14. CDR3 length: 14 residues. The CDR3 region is CASSAGTGRTPNTF. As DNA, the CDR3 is TGCGCCAGCAGCGCCGGGACAGGCCGGACCCCAAACACCTTC.

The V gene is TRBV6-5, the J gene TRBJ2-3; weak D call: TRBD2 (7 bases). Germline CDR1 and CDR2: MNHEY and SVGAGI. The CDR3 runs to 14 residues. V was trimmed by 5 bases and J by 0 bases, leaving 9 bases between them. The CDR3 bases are TGTGCCAGCAGTCGGGGGGCTAGCACAGATACGCAGTATTTT. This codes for CASSRGASTDTQYF.

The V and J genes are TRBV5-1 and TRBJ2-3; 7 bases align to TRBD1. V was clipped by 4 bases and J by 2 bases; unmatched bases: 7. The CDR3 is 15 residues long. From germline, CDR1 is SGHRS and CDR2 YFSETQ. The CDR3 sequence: CASSGRTGNTDTQYF. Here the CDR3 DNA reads TGCGCCAGCAGCGGACGGACAGGAAACACAGATACGCAGTATTTT. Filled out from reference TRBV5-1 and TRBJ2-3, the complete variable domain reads KAGVTQTPRYLIKTRGQQVTLSCSPISGHRSVSWYQQTPGQGLQFLFEYFSETQRNKGNFPGRFSGRQFSNSRSEMNVSTLELGDSALYLCASSGRTGNTDTQYFGPGTRLTVL.

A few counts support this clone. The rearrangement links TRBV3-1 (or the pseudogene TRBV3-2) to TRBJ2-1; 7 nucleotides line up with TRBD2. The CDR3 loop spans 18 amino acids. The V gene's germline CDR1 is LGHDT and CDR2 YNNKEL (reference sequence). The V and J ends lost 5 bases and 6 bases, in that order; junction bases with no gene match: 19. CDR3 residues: CASSSALNPGGTGNEQFF. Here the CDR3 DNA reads TGTGCCAGCAGCTCAGCTCTCAACCCGGGAGGTACCGGCAATGAGCAGTTCTTC.

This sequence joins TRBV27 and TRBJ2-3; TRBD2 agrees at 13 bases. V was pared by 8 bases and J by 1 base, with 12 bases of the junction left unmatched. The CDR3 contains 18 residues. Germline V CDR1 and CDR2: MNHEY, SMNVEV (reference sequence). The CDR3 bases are TGTGCCAGCGCCCCTGGACTAGCGGGAGACAGGGGCACAGATACGCAGTATTTT. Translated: CASAPGLAGDRGTDTQYF.

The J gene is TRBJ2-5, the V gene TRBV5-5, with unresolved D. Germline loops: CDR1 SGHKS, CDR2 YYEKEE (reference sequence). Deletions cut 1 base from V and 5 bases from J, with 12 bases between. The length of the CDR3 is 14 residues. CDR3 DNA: TGTGCCAGCAGCTTGCCACTCGTCCGGGAGACCCAGTACTTC. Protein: CASSLPLVRETQYF.

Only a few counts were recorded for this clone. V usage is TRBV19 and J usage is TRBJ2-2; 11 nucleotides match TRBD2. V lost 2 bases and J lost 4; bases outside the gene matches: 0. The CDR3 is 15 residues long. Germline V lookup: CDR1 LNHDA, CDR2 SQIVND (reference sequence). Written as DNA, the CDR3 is TGTGCCAGTAGTATAACTAGCGGGAGCACCGGGGAGCTGTTTTTT. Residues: CASSITSGSTGELFF.

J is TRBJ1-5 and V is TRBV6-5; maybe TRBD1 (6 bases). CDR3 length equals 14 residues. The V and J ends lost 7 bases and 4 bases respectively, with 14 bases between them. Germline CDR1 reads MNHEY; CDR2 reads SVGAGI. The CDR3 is CASKQGLGNQPQHF. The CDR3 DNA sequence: TGTGCCAGCAAACAGGGACTTGGGAATCAGCCCCAGCATTTT.

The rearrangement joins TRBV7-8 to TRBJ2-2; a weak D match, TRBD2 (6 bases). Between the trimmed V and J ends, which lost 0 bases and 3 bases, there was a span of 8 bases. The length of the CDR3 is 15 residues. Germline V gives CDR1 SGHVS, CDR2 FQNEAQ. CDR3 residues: CASSLAGGDTGELFF. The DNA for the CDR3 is TGTGCCAGCAGCTTAGCGGGGGGAGACACCGGGGAGCTGTTTTTT.

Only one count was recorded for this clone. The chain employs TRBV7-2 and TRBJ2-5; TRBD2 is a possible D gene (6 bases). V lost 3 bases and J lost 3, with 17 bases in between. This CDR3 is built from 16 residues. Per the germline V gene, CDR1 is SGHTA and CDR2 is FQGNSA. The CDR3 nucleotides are TGTGCCAGCAGCTTTTTGGGCGGGGTGTTGAAAGAGACCCAGTACTTC. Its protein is CASSFLGGVLKETQYF.

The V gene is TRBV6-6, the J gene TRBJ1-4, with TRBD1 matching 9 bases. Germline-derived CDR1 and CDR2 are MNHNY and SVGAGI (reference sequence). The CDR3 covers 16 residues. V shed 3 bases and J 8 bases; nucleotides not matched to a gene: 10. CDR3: CASSYAGQGRLEKLFF. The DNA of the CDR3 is TGTGCCAGCAGTTATGCCGGACAGGGGAGGTTGGAAAAACTGTTTTTT.

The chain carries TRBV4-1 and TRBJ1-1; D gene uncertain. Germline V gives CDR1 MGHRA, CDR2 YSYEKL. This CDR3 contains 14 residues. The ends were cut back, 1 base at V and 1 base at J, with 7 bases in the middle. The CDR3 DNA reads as TGCGCCAGCAGCCAAGGGAGGAGGAACACTGAAGCTTTCTTT. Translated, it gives CASSQGRRNTEAFF.

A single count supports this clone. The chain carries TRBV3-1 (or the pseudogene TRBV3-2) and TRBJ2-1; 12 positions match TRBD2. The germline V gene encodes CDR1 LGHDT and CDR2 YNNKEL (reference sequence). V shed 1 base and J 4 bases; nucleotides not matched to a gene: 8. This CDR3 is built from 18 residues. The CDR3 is CASSQVGLAGRGYNEQFF. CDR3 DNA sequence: TGTGCCAGCAGCCAAGTCGGACTAGCGGGAAGGGGGTACAATGAGCAGTTCTTC.

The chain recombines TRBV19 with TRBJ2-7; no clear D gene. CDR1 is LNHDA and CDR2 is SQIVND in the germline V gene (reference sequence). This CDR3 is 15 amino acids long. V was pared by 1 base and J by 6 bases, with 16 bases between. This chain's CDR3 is CASSIVGSPNREQYF. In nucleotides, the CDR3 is TGTGCCAGTAGTATAGTTGGATCCCCGAACCGCGAGCAGTACTTC.

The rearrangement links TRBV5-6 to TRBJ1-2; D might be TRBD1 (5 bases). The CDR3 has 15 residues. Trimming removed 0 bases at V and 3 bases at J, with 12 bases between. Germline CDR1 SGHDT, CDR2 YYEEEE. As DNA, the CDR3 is TGTGCCAGCAGCTTGGTTCAGGGAGGGGACTATGGCTACACCTTC. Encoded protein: CASSLVQGGDYGYTF.